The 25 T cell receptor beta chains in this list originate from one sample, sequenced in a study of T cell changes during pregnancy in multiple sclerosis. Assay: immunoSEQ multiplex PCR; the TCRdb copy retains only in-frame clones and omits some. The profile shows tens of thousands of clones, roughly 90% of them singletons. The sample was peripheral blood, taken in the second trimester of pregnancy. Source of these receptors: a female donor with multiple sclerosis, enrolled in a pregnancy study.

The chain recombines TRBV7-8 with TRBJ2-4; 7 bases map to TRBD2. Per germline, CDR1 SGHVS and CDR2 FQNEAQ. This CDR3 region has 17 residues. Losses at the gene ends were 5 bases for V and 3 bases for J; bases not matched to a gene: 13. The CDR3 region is CASSGGVQRHFKNIQYF. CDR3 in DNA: TGTGCCAGCAGCGGGGGGGTCCAGAGACACTTCAAAAACATTCAGTACTTC.

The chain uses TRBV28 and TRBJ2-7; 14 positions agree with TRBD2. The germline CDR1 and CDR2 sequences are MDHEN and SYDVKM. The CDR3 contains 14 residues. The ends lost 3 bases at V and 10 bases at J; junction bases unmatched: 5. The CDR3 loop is CASSLTSGRAFQYF. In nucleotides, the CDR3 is TGTGCCAGCAGTTTGACTAGCGGGAGGGCTTTTCAGTACTTC.

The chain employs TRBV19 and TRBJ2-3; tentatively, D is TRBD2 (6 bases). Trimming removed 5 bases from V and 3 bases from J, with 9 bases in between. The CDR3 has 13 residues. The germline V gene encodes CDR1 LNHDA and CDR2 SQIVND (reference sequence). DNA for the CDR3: TGTGCCAGTAGTCTCGCGGGAACAGATACGCAGTATTTT. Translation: CASSLAGTDTQYF. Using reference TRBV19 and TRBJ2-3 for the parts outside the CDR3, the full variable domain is DGGITQSPKYLFRKEGQNVTLSCEQNLNHDAMYWYRQDPGQGLRLIYYSQIVNDFQKGDIAEGYSVSREKKESFPLTVTSAQKNPTAFYLCASSLAGTDTQYFGPGTRLTVL.

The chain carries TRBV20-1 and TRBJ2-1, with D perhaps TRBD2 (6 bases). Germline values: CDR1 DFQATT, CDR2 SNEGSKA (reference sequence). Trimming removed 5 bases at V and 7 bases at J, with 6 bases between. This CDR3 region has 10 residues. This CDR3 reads CSAGTNEQFF. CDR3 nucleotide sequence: TGCAGTGCTGGGACTAATGAGCAGTTCTTC.

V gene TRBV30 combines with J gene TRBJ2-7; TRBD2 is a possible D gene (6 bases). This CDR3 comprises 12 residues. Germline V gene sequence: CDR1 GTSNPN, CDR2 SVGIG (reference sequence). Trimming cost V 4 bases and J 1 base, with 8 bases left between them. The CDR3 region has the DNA TGTGCCTGGACTAGCGATTCCTACGAGCAGTACTTC. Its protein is CAWTSDSYEQYF.

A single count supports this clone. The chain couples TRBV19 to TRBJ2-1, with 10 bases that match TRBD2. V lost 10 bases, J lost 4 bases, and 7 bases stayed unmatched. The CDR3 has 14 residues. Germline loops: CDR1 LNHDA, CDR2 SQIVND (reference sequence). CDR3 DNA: TGTGCCACGAGGGGACTAGCGAGATACAATGAGCAGTTCTTC. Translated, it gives CATRGLARYNEQFF.

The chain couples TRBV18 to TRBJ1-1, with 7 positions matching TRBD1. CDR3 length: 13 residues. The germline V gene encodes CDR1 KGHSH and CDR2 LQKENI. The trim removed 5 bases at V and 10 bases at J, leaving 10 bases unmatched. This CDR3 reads CASSSRQGSGAFF. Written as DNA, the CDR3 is TGTGCCAGCTCATCTCGACAGGGAAGCGGAGCTTTCTTT.

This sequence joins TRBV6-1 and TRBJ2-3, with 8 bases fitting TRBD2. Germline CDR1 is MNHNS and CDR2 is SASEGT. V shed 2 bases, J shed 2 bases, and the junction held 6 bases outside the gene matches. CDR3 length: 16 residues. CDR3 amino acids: CASSERAGGLTDTQYF. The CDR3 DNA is TGTGCCAGCAGTGAACGTGCGGGAGGCCTCACAGATACGCAGTATTTT.

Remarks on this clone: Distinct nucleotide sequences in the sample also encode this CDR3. In nucleotides, the CDR3 is TGCGCCAGCAGCTTGGGAGGGGGCACTGAAGCTTTCTTT. This sequence encodes CASSLGGGTEAFF. The V gene is TRBV5-1, the J gene TRBJ1-1; the D gene is possibly TRBD1 (6 bases). Trimming removed 0 bases at V and 4 bases at J, with 7 bases between. The V gene's germline CDR1 is SGHRS and CDR2 YFSETQ. This CDR3 contains 13 residues.

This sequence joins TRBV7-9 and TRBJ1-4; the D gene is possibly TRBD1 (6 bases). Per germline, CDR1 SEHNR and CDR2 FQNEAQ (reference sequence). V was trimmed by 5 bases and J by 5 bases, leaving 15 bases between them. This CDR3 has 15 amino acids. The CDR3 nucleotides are TGTGCCAGCAGCAGTAGACAGGATATCAATGAAAAACTGTTTTTT. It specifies CASSSRQDINEKLFF.

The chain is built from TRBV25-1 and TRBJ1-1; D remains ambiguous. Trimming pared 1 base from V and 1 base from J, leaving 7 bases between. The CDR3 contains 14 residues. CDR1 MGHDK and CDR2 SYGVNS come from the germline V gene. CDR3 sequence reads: CASSEWGGNTEAFF. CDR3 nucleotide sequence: TGTGCCAGCAGTGAATGGGGAGGGAACACTGAAGCTTTCTTT.

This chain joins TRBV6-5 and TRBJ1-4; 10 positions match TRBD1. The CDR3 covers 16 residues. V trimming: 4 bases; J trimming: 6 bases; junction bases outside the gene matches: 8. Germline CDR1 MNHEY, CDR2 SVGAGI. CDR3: CASSWGSGTGDEKLFF. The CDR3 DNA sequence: TGTGCCAGCAGTTGGGGGTCGGGGACAGGGGATGAAAAACTGTTTTTT.

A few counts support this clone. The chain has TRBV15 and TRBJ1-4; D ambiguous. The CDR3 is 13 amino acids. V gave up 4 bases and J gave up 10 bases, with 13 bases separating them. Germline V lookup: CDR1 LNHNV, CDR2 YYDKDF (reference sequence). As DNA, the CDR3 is TGTGCCACCAGCATTCCGGAGCCACTAAAACTGTTTTTT. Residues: CATSIPEPLKLFF. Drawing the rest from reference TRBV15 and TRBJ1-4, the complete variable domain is DAMVIQNPRYQVTQFGKPVTLSCSQTLNHNVMYWYQQKSSQAPKLLFHYYDKDFNNEADTPDNFQSRRPNTSFCFLDIRSPGLGDTAMYLCATSIPEPLKLFFGSGTQLSVL.

This CDR3 reads CASSPSGGSGANVLTF. The CDR3 nucleotides are TGTGCCAGCAGCCCTAGTGGGGGCTCGGGGGCCAACGTCCTGACTTTC. This chain links TRBV6-4 with TRBJ2-6; weak D call: TRBD1 (6 bases). V dropped 6 bases and J dropped 4 bases, with 16 bases sitting between them. The CDR3 is made up of 16 amino acids. Germline loops: CDR1 MRHNA, CDR2 SNTAGT.

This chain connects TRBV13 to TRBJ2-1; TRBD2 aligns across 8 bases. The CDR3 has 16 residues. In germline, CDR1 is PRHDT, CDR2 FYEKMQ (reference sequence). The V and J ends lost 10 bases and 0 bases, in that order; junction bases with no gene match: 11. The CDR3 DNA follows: TGTGCCACCGCTCCCGGGGGGGACCTCTCCTACAATGAGCAGTTCTTC. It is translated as CATAPGGDLSYNEQFF.

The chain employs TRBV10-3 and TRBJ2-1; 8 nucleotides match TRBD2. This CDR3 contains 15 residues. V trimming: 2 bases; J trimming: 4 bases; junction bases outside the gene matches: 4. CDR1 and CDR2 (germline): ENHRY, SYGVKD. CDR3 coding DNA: TGTGCCATCAGTGAGGTGCTAGCGGGTTACAATGAGCAGTTCTTC. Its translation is CAISEVLAGYNEQFF.

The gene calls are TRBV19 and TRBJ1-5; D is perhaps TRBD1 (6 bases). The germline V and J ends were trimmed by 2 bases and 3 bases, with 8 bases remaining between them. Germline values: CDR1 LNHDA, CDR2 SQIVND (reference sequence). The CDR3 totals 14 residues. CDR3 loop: CASSIQGFNQPQHF. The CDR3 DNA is TGTGCCAGTAGTATACAGGGGTTCAATCAGCCCCAGCATTTT. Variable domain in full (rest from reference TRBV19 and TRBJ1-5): DGGITQSPKYLFRKEGQNVTLSCEQNLNHDAMYWYRQDPGQGLRLIYYSQIVNDFQKGDIAEGYSVSREKKESFPLTVTSAQKNPTAFYLCASSIQGFNQPQHFGDGTRLSIL.

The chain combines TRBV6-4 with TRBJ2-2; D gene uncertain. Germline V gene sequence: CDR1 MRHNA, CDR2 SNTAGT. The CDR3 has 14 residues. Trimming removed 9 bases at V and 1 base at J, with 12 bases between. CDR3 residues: CASRLAENTGELFF. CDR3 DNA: TGTGCCAGTCGTCTGGCAGAGAACACCGGGGAGCTGTTTTTT.

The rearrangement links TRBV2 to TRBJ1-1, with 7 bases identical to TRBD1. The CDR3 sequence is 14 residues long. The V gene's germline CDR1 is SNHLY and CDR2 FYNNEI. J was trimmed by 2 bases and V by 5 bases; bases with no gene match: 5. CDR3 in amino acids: CASSYRGGNTEAFF. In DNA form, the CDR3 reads TGTGCCAGCAGTTACAGGGGCGGTAACACTGAAGCTTTCTTT.

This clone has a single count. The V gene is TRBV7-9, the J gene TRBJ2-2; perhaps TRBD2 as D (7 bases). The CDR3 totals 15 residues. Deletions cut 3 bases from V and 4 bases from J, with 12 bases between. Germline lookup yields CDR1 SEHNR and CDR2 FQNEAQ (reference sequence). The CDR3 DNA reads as TGTGCCAGCAGCTTGGGGGGGGGCCCCACCGGGGAGCTGTTTTTT. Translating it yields CASSLGGGPTGELFF.

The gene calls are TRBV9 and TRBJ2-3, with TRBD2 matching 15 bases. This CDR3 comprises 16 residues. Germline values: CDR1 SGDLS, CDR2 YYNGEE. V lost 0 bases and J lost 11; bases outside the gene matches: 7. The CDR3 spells CASSVGRTSGGGEQYF. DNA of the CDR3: TGTGCCAGCAGCGTAGGTAGGACTAGCGGGGGGGGAGAGCAGTATTTT.

CDR3 in DNA: TGCAGCGTTACACAGATGAACACTGAAGCTTTCTTT. It codes for CSVTQMNTEAFF. The chain couples TRBV29-1 to TRBJ1-1; D remains unclear. CDR3 length equals 12 residues. V gave up 5 bases and J gave up 0 bases, with 7 bases separating them. The germline V gene has CDR1 SQVTM and CDR2 ANQGSEA.

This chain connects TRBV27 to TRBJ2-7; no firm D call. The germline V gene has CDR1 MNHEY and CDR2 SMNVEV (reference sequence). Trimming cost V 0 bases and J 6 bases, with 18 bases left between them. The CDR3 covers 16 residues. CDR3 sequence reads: CASSLSMVKQKREQYF. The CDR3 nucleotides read TGTGCCAGCAGTTTATCGATGGTTAAGCAAAAGCGCGAGCAGTACTTC.

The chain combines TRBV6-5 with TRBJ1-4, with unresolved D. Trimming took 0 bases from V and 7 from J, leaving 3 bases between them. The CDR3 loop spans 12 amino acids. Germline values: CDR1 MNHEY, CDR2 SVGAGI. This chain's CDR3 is CASSYSGEKLFF. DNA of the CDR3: TGTGCCAGCAGTTACTCCGGTGAAAAACTGTTTTTT.

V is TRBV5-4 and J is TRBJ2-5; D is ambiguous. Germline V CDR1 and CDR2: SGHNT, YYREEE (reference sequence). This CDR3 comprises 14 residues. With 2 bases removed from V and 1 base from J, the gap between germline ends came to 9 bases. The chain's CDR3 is CASSFGGAQETQYF. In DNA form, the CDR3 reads TGTGCCAGCAGCTTCGGTGGAGCCCAAGAGACCCAGTACTTC.